This record looks at one TCR beta chain sequence and its context. The entry originates in a study of OX40 agonist ivuxolimab in advanced cancers. Overall study context: Every patient in dose escalation had hepatocellular carcinoma, melanoma, renal cell or head and neck cancer. Subjects had a mean age of about 57 years, with a range of roughly 23 to 80; around 80% were male.

CDR3 length: 15 amino acids. V lost 3 bases and J lost 7, with 15 bases in between. Germline V gene lookup returns CDR1 SGHTA and CDR2 FQGNSA. Exclusion applied to patients with autoimmune disease history or systemic immunosuppression. Profiling relied on immunoSEQ multiplex PCR, and the TCRdb table lists in-frame clones only, not all of them. The sample consists of approximately 110,000 clones, about nine tenths of them appearing once. The chain combines TRBV7-2 with TRBJ2-2, with a weak D call TRBD1 (5 bases). The TCR was taken from an adult with an advanced solid tumor such as melanoma, head and neck, liver or kidney cancer. The starting material was CD4+ or CD8+ T cells sorted from blood, obtained in a trial of the OX40 agonist ivuxolimab. CDR3 amino acids: CASSFQGGALGELFF. The CDR3 region has the DNA TGTGCCAGCAGCTTTCAGGGCGGTGCTCTCGGGGAGCTGTTTTTT.